This passage covers 6 T cell receptor beta chains from one sample sequenced in a study of blood T cell repertoires in COVID-19. Clones were sequenced by immunoSEQ multiplex PCR, and TCRdb holds only the in-frame ones, with some missing. Of 350,000 to 500,000 clones listed, about 87% are singletons. Sequenced: peripheral blood. These receptors were obtained from a man younger than 30 with COVID-19, enrolled during active disease.

The sample holds a few counts of this clone. V and J are TRBV2 and TRBJ1-2; D unresolved. The V and J ends lost 1 base and 3 bases respectively, with 6 bases between them. The CDR3 totals 13 residues. In germline, CDR1 is SNHLY, CDR2 FYNNEI. CDR3 residues: CASSEEQYYGYTF. The DNA for the CDR3 is TGTGCCAGCAGTGAAGAACAGTACTATGGCTACACCTTC.

On this clone itself: A junction end diverges from the germline sequence, so it may reflect a read error. The V and J genes are TRBV7-7 and TRBJ2-5; TRBD1 aligns across 8 bases. The CDR3 contains 13 residues. The germline CDR1 and CDR2 sequences are SSHAT and FNYEAQ (reference sequence). CDR3: CASSLDRGETQYF. CDR3 DNA sequence: TGTGCTAGCAGCTTAGACAGGGGAGAGACCCAGTACTTC.

The CDR3 nucleotides are TGTGCACTAAGGCTTGGAGCTTTCTTT. Translating gives CALRLGAFF. The chain recombines TRBV11-2 with TRBJ1-1; no definite D call. Per germline, CDR1 SGHAT and CDR2 FQNNGV. The CDR3 is made up of 9 amino acids.

V and J are TRBV28 and TRBJ2-3, with 8 bases matching TRBD1. V shed 3 bases, J shed 2 bases, and the junction held 4 bases outside the gene matches. Per the germline V gene, CDR1 is MDHEN and CDR2 is SYDVKM. CDR3 size: 15 residues. The CDR3 protein is CASSLSGQVTDTQYF. In DNA, the CDR3 is TGTGCCAGCAGTTTGTCGGGACAGGTCACAGATACGCAGTATTTT.

The genes are TRBV6-5 and TRBJ2-1; 7 nucleotides line up with TRBD2. The germline V gene has CDR1 MNHEY and CDR2 SVGAGI. The CDR3 has 13 residues. The V segment lost 6 bases and the J segment 3 bases; nucleotides outside the gene matches: 2. CDR3 sequence reads: CASRRGIYNEQFF. DNA for the CDR3: TGTGCCAGCAGGCGGGGGATCTACAATGAGCAGTTCTTC.

The chain joins TRBV28 to TRBJ1-6; possible D gene TRBD1, 5 bases. CDR1 MDHEN and CDR2 SYDVKM come from the germline V gene. The V end lost 7 bases, the J end lost 1 base, and 11 bases lay between the germline ends. The CDR3 runs to 15 residues. In nucleotides, the CDR3 is TGTGCCAGCATTGGGGGGGTGTCCTATAATTCACCCCTCCACTTT. Translating gives CASIGGVSYNSPLHF.